What follows are 28 T cell receptor beta chains derived from one specimen sequenced in a study of blood T cell repertoires in COVID-19. Profiling relied on immunoSEQ multiplex PCR, and the TCRdb table lists in-frame clones only, not all of them. The sample yields under 350,000 clones, nearly 90% seen once. What was sequenced was peripheral blood. Receptors were obtained from a woman aged 30 to 39 with COVID-19, enrolled during active disease.

The chain recombines TRBV9 with TRBJ1-2; a possible D gene is TRBD1 (6 bases). This CDR3 contains 15 residues. Germline V gene data show CDR1 as SGDLS and CDR2 as YYNGEE. With 0 bases removed from V and 8 bases from J, the gap between germline ends came to 17 bases. Written as DNA, the CDR3 is TGTGCCAGCAGCGTAGGCAGGGGCGGCTTACCCGGCTACACCTTC. This translates into CASSVGRGGLPGYTF.

The rearrangement uses TRBV15 and TRBJ1-2; 10 bases are shared with TRBD1. Per the germline V gene, CDR1 is LNHNV and CDR2 is YYDKDF (reference sequence). The CDR3 extends over 13 amino acids. The ends lost 4 bases at V and 8 bases at J; junction bases unmatched: 4. Here the CDR3 reads CATSTGQGRGYTF. The CDR3 DNA reads TGTGCCACCAGCACGGGACAGGGGCGCGGCTACACCTTC. Drawing the rest from reference TRBV15 and TRBJ1-2, the complete variable domain is DAMVIQNPRYQVTQFGKPVTLSCSQTLNHNVMYWYQQKSSQAPKLLFHYYDKDFNNEADTPDNFQSRRPNTSFCFLDIRSPGLGDTAMYLCATSTGQGRGYTFGSGTRLTVV.

The chain combines TRBV5-4 with TRBJ1-4; 8 nucleotides line up with TRBD1. The J segment lost 3 bases and the V segment lost 4 bases, leaving 2 bases of the junction unmatched. Germline lookup yields CDR1 SGHNT and CDR2 YYREEE (reference sequence). The CDR3 is 14 amino acids. DNA for the CDR3: TGTGCCAGCAGCCGGACAGGGTCTAATGAAAAACTGTTTTTT. Translated, it gives CASSRTGSNEKLFF.

The chain has TRBV5-8 and TRBJ1-1; 7 bases match TRBD1. There are 14 residues in the CDR3. Germline loops: CDR1 SGHTS, CDR2 YDEGEE. Trimming at V came to 2 bases and at J to 5 bases, leaving 6 bases not matched to a gene. The CDR3 sequence is CASSFRGQVTEAFF. CDR3 DNA: TGTGCCAGCAGCTTCCGAGGACAGGTGACTGAAGCTTTCTTT.

The V gene is TRBV11-3, the J gene TRBJ2-3, with D possibly TRBD1 on 5 matching bases. The ends were cut back, 3 bases at V and 0 bases at J, with 7 bases in the middle. Germline CDR1 is SGHNT and CDR2 is YENEEA. CDR3 length: 14 amino acids. This CDR3 reads CASSLGPSTDTQYF. CDR3 nucleotides: TGTGCCAGCAGCTTGGGGCCAAGCACAGATACGCAGTATTTT.

V usage is TRBV19 and J usage is TRBJ1-2; TRBD1 might be the D (5 bases). The CDR3 is made up of 12 amino acids. Germline V gene data show CDR1 as LNHDA and CDR2 as SQIVND (reference sequence). Trimming pared 4 bases from V and 2 bases from J, leaving 5 bases between. The CDR3 DNA sequence: TGTGCCAGTAGTAGACAGAACTATGGCTACACCTTC. The encoded protein is CASSRQNYGYTF.

This rearrangement joins TRBV11-2 to TRBJ1-3; D is unclear. The CDR3 has 15 residues. Between the trimmed V and J ends, which lost 3 bases and 0 bases, there was a span of 9 bases. The germline CDR1 and CDR2 sequences are SGHAT and FQNNGV. The DNA of the CDR3 is TGTGCCAGCAGCTTTCGAGGAGACTCTGGAAACACCATATATTTT. It is translated as CASSFRGDSGNTIYF.

The chain couples TRBV10-1 to TRBJ2-7, with unresolved D. Trimming removed 6 bases at V and 2 bases at J, with 14 bases between. CDR3 length: 14 amino acids. Per germline, CDR1 WNHNN and CDR2 SYGVQD (reference sequence). CDR3 amino acids: CASSLRYYTYEQYF. DNA of the CDR3: TGCGCCAGCAGCCTACGGTACTATACCTACGAGCAGTACTTC.

A single count supports this clone. The V gene is TRBV28, the J gene TRBJ2-2; TRBD1 matches 7 bases. In germline, CDR1 is MDHEN, CDR2 SYDVKM. Losses at the gene ends were 6 bases for V and 7 bases for J; bases not matched to a gene: 5. This CDR3 spans 13 amino acids. This CDR3 reads CASSRGSVGELFF. The CDR3 nucleotides read TGTGCCAGCAGCAGGGGGTCTGTCGGGGAGCTGTTTTTT. Full variable domain (outside the CDR3, taken from reference TRBV28 and TRBJ2-2): DVKVTQSSRYLVKRTGEKVFLECVQDMDHENMFWYRQDPGLGLRLIYFSYDVKMKEKGDIPEGYSVSREKKERFSLILESASTNQTSMYLCASSRGSVGELFFGEGSRLTVL.

This clone was counted between two and nine times. An end of the junction does not agree with germline; a read error may underlie this. The chain joins TRBV6-2 or TRBV6-3 to TRBJ1-1; D remains unclear. Germline CDR1 is MNHEY and CDR2 is SVGEGT. The CDR3 loop spans 14 amino acids. Here the CDR3 reads CATSRQVPNTEAFF. In DNA form, the CDR3 reads TGTGCCACCAGTCGACAAGTCCCGAACACTGAAGCTTTCTTT.

About this clone itself: Other DNA sequences in the sample encode the same CDR3. The V call is TRBV2, the J call TRBJ1-2; unclear D gene. CDR1 SNHLY and CDR2 FYNNEI come from the germline V gene. With 4 bases removed from V and 3 bases from J, the gap between germline ends came to 3 bases. The CDR3 runs 11 residues. CDR3 sequence reads: CASSADYGYTF. CDR3 DNA: TGTGCCAGCAGTGCAGACTATGGCTACACCTTC. Variable domain in full (rest from reference TRBV2 and TRBJ1-2): EPEVTQTPSHQVTQMGQEVILRCVPISNHLYFYWYRQILGQKVEFLVSFYNNEISEKSEIFDDQFSVERPDGSNFTLKIRSTKLEDSAMYFCASSADYGYTFGSGTRLTVV.

The CDR3 region is CASSSGMGNEKLFF. DNA for the CDR3: TGTGCCAGCAGCTCAGGGATGGGAAATGAAAAACTGTTTTTT. This chain uses TRBV6-5 with TRBJ1-4, with D perhaps matching TRBD1 (5 bases). The CDR3 extends over 14 amino acids. V lost 6 bases and J lost 5, with 13 bases in between. The germline V gene has CDR1 MNHEY and CDR2 SVGAGI.

The chain joins TRBV20-1 to TRBJ1-2; maybe TRBD1 (5 bases). Germline CDR1 reads DFQATT; CDR2 reads SNEGSKA (reference sequence). The length of the CDR3 is 13 residues. Trimming cost V 3 bases and J 7 bases, with 15 bases left between them. CDR3 in DNA: TGCAGTGCTAGTAACCAGGGAAGGTTTGGCTACACCTTC. Amino acid sequence: CSASNQGRFGYTF.

The chain links TRBV2 to TRBJ1-1; the match to TRBD1 covers 7 bases. Germline V gene data show CDR1 as SNHLY and CDR2 as FYNNEI. The CDR3 extends over 14 amino acids. V shed 8 bases, J shed 1 base, and the junction held 7 bases outside the gene matches. The CDR3 DNA reads as TGTGCCAGCCATCTACGACAGGGGAACACTGAAGCTTTCTTT. Its protein is CASHLRQGNTEAFF.

The chain has TRBV24-1 and TRBJ1-2; D not certain. Germline V CDR1 and CDR2: KGHDR, SFDVKD. With 4 bases removed from V and 3 bases from J, the gap between germline ends came to 8 bases. The CDR3 extends over 13 amino acids. This CDR3 is CATSERVDYGYTF. In DNA, the CDR3 is TGTGCCACCAGTGAGCGGGTGGACTATGGCTACACCTTC.

The chain links TRBV11-2 to TRBJ1-4; D remains ambiguous. The CDR3 has 14 amino acids. Per germline, CDR1 SGHAT and CDR2 FQNNGV. V dropped 0 bases and J dropped 7 bases, with 9 bases sitting between them. CDR3 sequence: CASSLESLSEKLFF. The CDR3 region has the DNA TGTGCCAGCAGCTTAGAGTCACTATCTGAAAAACTGTTTTTT.

The count of this clone is one. The CDR3, as DNA: TGTGCCAGCAGTCCCGGACTATCCGATGAGCAGTTCTTC. Amino acid sequence: CASSPGLSDEQFF. V is TRBV27 and J is TRBJ2-1, with D perhaps TRBD2 (6 bases). Germline CDR1 and CDR2: MNHEY and SMNVEV (reference sequence). Trimming stripped 5 bases from V and 8 bases from J, with 13 bases between. The CDR3 length is 13 residues.

The J gene is TRBJ2-1, the V gene TRBV18, with D possibly being TRBD2 (6 bases). The V end lost 5 bases, the J end lost 10 bases, and 12 bases lay between the germline ends. Germline V gene data show CDR1 as KGHSH and CDR2 as LQKENI. This CDR3 is built from 12 residues. Written as DNA, the CDR3 is TGTGCCAGCTCATACAATCGGGAGGAGCAGTTCTTC. Translation: CASSYNREEQFF.

This chain connects TRBV9 to TRBJ2-5; D may be TRBD2 (6 bases). Germline V gene sequence: CDR1 SGDLS, CDR2 YYNGEE. This CDR3 spans 13 amino acids. Between the trimmed V and J ends, which lost 0 bases and 4 bases, there was a span of 7 bases. CDR3 nucleotides: TGTGCCAGCAGCGTAGGAGCGGGAGAGACCCAGTACTTC. It encodes CASSVGAGETQYF.

The genes are TRBV5-5 and TRBJ2-7; TRBD2 is a possible D gene (5 bases). Trimming took 9 bases from V and 1 from J, leaving 14 bases between them. CDR1 is SGHKS, CDR2 YYEKEE, per germline (reference sequence). The CDR3 is made up of 13 amino acids. CDR3 DNA: TGTGCCACCAGGAGGTCAAATTCCTACGAGCAGTACTTC. It yields the protein CATRRSNSYEQYF.

The V and J genes are TRBV5-1 and TRBJ1-3; D is possibly TRBD1 (5 bases). Looked up from germline, CDR1 is SGHRS and CDR2 is YFSETQ. V was cut by 4 bases and J by 2 bases, with 10 bases left in between. This CDR3 spans 14 amino acids. The CDR3 loop is CASSIQGAGNTIYF. The CDR3 nucleotides read TGCGCCAGCAGCATCCAAGGGGCTGGAAACACCATATATTTT.

This rearrangement joins TRBV11-2 to TRBJ1-2; 7 bases match TRBD1. With V trimmed by 5 bases and J by 5 bases, 5 bases remained unmatched. CDR3 length equals 13 residues. CDR1 is SGHAT and CDR2 is FQNNGV in the germline V gene. The CDR3 loop is CASSLGTEYGYTF. CDR3 coding DNA: TGTGCCAGCAGCCTAGGGACAGAATATGGCTACACCTTC.

The chain links TRBV4-1 to TRBJ1-5, with a tentative D call TRBD1 (5 bases). The CDR3 loop spans 13 amino acids. Trimming left V 2 bases short and J 7 bases short, with 9 bases between. Germline V lookup: CDR1 MGHRA, CDR2 YSYEKL. CDR3 protein: CASSQQGEQPQHF. DNA for the CDR3: TGCGCCAGCAGCCAACAGGGTGAGCAGCCCCAGCATTTT.

V and J are TRBV27 and TRBJ1-5; no clear D gene. The CDR3 has 13 residues. Trimming shortened V by 4 bases and J by 7 bases, and 11 bases separated the two germline ends. CDR1 is MNHEY and CDR2 is SMNVEV in the germline V gene (reference sequence). CDR3 sequence (DNA): TGTGCCAGCAGTTCGTCCGCCGGGCAGCCCCAGCATTTT. Amino acid sequence: CASSSSAGQPQHF.

The chain carries TRBV27 and TRBJ2-1, with TRBD2 matching over 8 bases. J was trimmed by 2 bases and V by 2 bases; bases with no gene match: 2. Per the germline V gene, CDR1 is MNHEY and CDR2 is SMNVEV (reference sequence). CDR3 length: 15 amino acids. CDR3 bases: TGTGCCAGCAGTTTACGGGGGGGCCCCTACAATGAGCAGTTCTTC. Residues: CASSLRGGPYNEQFF.

The CDR3 loop is CASSRSGTGLREQYF. CDR3 in DNA: TGCGCCAGCAGTCGATCCGGGACAGGGTTACGGGAGCAGTACTTC. The chain joins TRBV23-1 to TRBJ2-7, with 9 bases lining up with TRBD1. TRBV23-1 is marked as an open reading frame, function uncertain. V trimming: 4 bases; J trimming: 7 bases; junction bases outside the gene matches: 11. This CDR3 has 15 amino acids.

V and J are TRBV7-9 and TRBJ2-5, with a weak D call TRBD2 (5 bases). The length of the CDR3 is 12 residues. The V and J ends lost 5 bases and 10 bases respectively, with 14 bases between them. CDR1 and CDR2 (germline): SEHNR, FQNEAQ (reference sequence). CDR3 protein: CASSPLAGGQYF. The CDR3 DNA reads TGTGCCAGCAGCCCCCTTGCGGGTGGCCAGTACTTC.

This sequence joins TRBV13 and TRBJ2-7, with 11 nucleotides matching TRBD1. The V gene's germline CDR1 is PRHDT and CDR2 FYEKMQ (reference sequence). There are 17 residues in the CDR3. V was clipped by 5 bases and J by 7 bases; unmatched bases: 16. The CDR3 reads CASSGFGTGGSAWEQYF. Here the CDR3 DNA reads TGTGCCAGCAGCGGCTTCGGGACAGGGGGGTCGGCGTGGGAGCAGTACTTC.